This paragraph covers one TCR beta chain sequence. The record originates from a study of blood T cell repertoires in COVID-19. Germline CDR1 SNHLY, CDR2 FYNNEI. The CDR3 runs to 14 residues. The V gene end was trimmed by 6 bases and the J gene end by 1 base; junction bases not matched to a gene: 3. Only in-frame clones appear in the TCRdb table, and some are missing; sequencing was by immunoSEQ multiplex PCR. The sample lists approximately 300,000 clones; around nine tenths were seen once. Sample: PBMCs or T cells enriched from blood (not recorded which). The receptor was derived from a woman under 40 who had recovered from COVID-19. V gene TRBV2 combines with J gene TRBJ1-1, with TRBD1 matching 9 bases. Here the CDR3 reads CASSWGQGNTEAFF. For the CDR3, the DNA is TGTGCCAGCAGCTGGGGACAGGGGAACACTGAAGCTTTCTTT.